This TCR beta chain was retrieved from a study of cytomegalovirus exposure and HLA in healthy donors. Across the study: A prior study identified just under 120 million unique TCR beta sequences from 200 million or so T cells. Membership in the Caucasian-associated ancestry cluster was found for around 81% of a few hundred genotyped donors.

The CDR3 covers 19 residues. V was clipped by 0 bases and J by 0 bases; unmatched bases: 3. Germline CDR1 and CDR2: SGHNT and YYREEE (reference sequence). Researchers ran the PCR with 60 Vbeta and 13 Jbeta primers. The data were produced by immunoSEQ multiplex PCR, yet TCRdb's version contains in-frame clones alone and is incomplete. The sample includes about 130,000 clones, roughly 88% of them seen just once. Study observations and caveats: In terms of immune exposure information, only CMV serostatus was available.

With respect to this clone: Its antigen is not known.

The genes are TRBV5-4 and TRBJ2-1; 16 bases agree with TRBD2. The receptor was isolated from a woman aged 18-29 years in good health and CMV-seropositive. Sequenced input: PBMCs. The CDR3, as DNA: TGTGCCAGCAGCTTGGGGGGACTAGCGGGGGGGAGCTCCTACAATGAGCAGTTCTTC. Its protein product is CASSLGGLAGGSSYNEQFF.